These T cell receptor beta chains were read from a single sample in a study of vaccination and CD4 T cells after COVID-19. Their antigen targets remain unknown. MiXCR, run by TCRdb on the PCR reads, gives a single entry per CDR3 protein. Among about 21,000 distinct CDR3 sequences listed, roughly 64% were seen once. Sequencing input: CD4+ T cells from blood, cultured in vitro. The receptor set was obtained from a human donor who had recovered from COVID-19. The CDR3 runs from the conserved cysteine through the conserved F or W. Fields, in order: clone size, V gene, J gene, D gene, CDR3 DNA, CDR3 protein. The D gene is left open where the match is weak. Expanded clones get a size class; other rows say once, few or many, or leave the size out.

clone size: .
V gene: TRBV6-1
J gene: TRBJ2-5
D gene: .
CDR3 DNA: TGTGCAACTCGGACAGTCTCCTTCCAAGAGACCCAGTACTTC
CDR3 protein: CATRTVSFQETQYF

clone size: few
V gene: TRBV20-1
J gene: TRBJ1-1
D gene: .
CDR3 DNA: TGCAGTGCTAGAATGCAGGGCAACACTGAAGCTTTCTTT
CDR3 protein: CSARMQGNTEAFF

clone size: .
V gene: TRBV2
J gene: TRBJ2-5
D gene: .
CDR3 DNA: TGTGCCAGCACGGTGGGACCGGAGACCCAGTACTTC
CDR3 protein: CASTVGPETQYF

clone size: .
V gene: TRBV7-2
J gene: TRBJ2-5
D gene: .
CDR3 DNA: TGTGCCAGCAGCTTAAACCAAGAGACCCAGTACTTC
CDR3 protein: CASSLNQETQYF

clone size: .
V gene: TRBV2
J gene: TRBJ1-2
D gene: .
CDR3 DNA: TGTGCCAGCAGTGTTGACAGCAACTATGGCTACACCTTC
CDR3 protein: CASSVDSNYGYTF

clone size: .
V gene: TRBV2
J gene: TRBJ1-6
D gene: .
CDR3 DNA: TGTGCCAGCAGTGGTGGCCCATGGAATTCACCCCTCCACTTT
CDR3 protein: CASSGGPWNSPLHF

clone size: .
V gene: TRBV6-2/TRBV6-3
J gene: TRBJ2-3
D gene: TRBD1
CDR3 DNA: TGTGCCAGCAGTTCAGGACAGGGGACAGATACGCAGTATTTT
CDR3 protein: CASSSGQGTDTQYF

clone size: .
V gene: TRBV14
J gene: TRBJ1-2
D gene: TRBD1
CDR3 DNA: TGTGCCAGCAGTCGGACAGGGGGCTACTATGGCTACACCTTC
CDR3 protein: CASSRTGGYYGYTF

clone size: .
V gene: TRBV19
J gene: TRBJ1-6
D gene: .
CDR3 DNA: TGTGCCAGTAGTACGATGACGGCAAATTCACCCCTCCACTTT
CDR3 protein: CASSTMTANSPLHF

clone size: .
V gene: TRBV6-1
J gene: TRBJ1-3
D gene: .
CDR3 DNA: TGTGCCAGCAGTCCCCCGGGGGGGCGCATGAACACCATATATTTT
CDR3 protein: CASSPPGGRMNTIYF

clone size: .
V gene: TRBV20-1
J gene: TRBJ2-3
D gene: TRBD1
CDR3 DNA: TGCAGTGCTAGAGATCAATCCGCGACAGGGTGGGGAGATACGCAGTATTTT
CDR3 protein: CSARDQSATGWGDTQYF

clone size: .
V gene: TRBV7-3
J gene: TRBJ1-2
D gene: TRBD1
CDR3 DNA: TGTGCCAGCAGCAGGACAGGGGAGGATGGCTACACCTTC
CDR3 protein: CASSRTGEDGYTF

clone size: .
V gene: TRBV7-9
J gene: TRBJ1-1
D gene: .
CDR3 DNA: TGTGCCAGCAGCGCGAGGTGGGGGCGGACTGAAGCTTTCTTT
CDR3 protein: CASSARWGRTEAFF

clone size: .
V gene: TRBV28
J gene: TRBJ1-1
D gene: TRBD1
CDR3 DNA: TGTGCCAGCAGTCCGCCCGGGACAGTCGGGGTCACTGAAGCTTTCTTT
CDR3 protein: CASSPPGTVGVTEAFF

clone size: few
V gene: TRBV20-1
J gene: TRBJ1-5
D gene: TRBD1
CDR3 DNA: TGCAGTGCTAGCCAGGGGGGGGTTGGCAATCAGCCCCAGCATTTT
CDR3 protein: CSASQGGVGNQPQHF

clone size: few
V gene: TRBV20-1
J gene: TRBJ2-7
D gene: TRBD2
CDR3 DNA: TGCAGTGCTTACCTAGCGGGGGACCCCTCCTACGAGCAGTACTTC
CDR3 protein: CSAYLAGDPSYEQYF

clone size: .
V gene: TRBV4-1
J gene: TRBJ1-2
D gene: .
CDR3 DNA: TGCGCCAGCAGCCAAGGACCCGCAGCCACCTTC
CDR3 protein: CASSQGPAATF

clone size: few
V gene: TRBV19
J gene: TRBJ1-1
D gene: .
CDR3 DNA: TGTGCCAGCAGCTCAACAGGGAACACTGAAGCTTTCTTT
CDR3 protein: CASSSTGNTEAFF

clone size: few
V gene: TRBV14
J gene: TRBJ2-1
D gene: .
CDR3 DNA: TGTGCCAGCAGCCAAGTAGGGCGGAATGAGCAGTTCTTC
CDR3 protein: CASSQVGRNEQFF

clone size: once
V gene: TRBV18
J gene: TRBJ2-7
D gene: TRBD2
CDR3 DNA: TGTGCCAGCTCACCACCGACTCCTAGCGGACCCTACGAGCAGTACTTC
CDR3 protein: CASSPPTPSGPYEQYF

clone size: .
V gene: TRBV11-2
J gene: TRBJ2-5
D gene: TRBD2
CDR3 DNA: TGTGCCAGCAGCATCACCGGGACTACCCTACAAGAGACCCAGTACTTC
CDR3 protein: CASSITGTTLQETQYF

clone size: .
V gene: TRBV5-1
J gene: TRBJ2-7
D gene: .
CDR3 DNA: TGCGCCAGCAGCTTCCTGGCAGGGGACACCTACGAGCAGTACTTC
CDR3 protein: CASSFLAGDTYEQYF

clone size: few
V gene: TRBV7-2
J gene: TRBJ2-5
D gene: .
CDR3 DNA: TGTGCCAGCAGGACTGGGGGATCGAATTATGGGACCCAGTACTTC
CDR3 protein: CASRTGGSNYGTQYF

clone size: few
V gene: TRBV20-1
J gene: TRBJ2-1
D gene: .
CDR3 DNA: TGCAGTGCATCTCGGGTGGGCGAGAGCTCCTACAATGAGCAGTTCTTC
CDR3 protein: CSASRVGESSYNEQFF

clone size: few
V gene: TRBV10-1
J gene: TRBJ1-3
D gene: .
CDR3 DNA: TGCGCCAGCAGGTGCCACACCATATATTTT
CDR3 protein: CASRCHTIYF

clone size: .
V gene: TRBV21-1
J gene: TRBJ2-1
D gene: .
CDR3 DNA: TGTGCCAGCAGCAAATCAATAGCCTCCTACAATGAGCAGTTCTTC
CDR3 protein: CASSKSIASYNEQFF

clone size: .
V gene: TRBV6-1
J gene: TRBJ2-7
D gene: TRBD2
CDR3 DNA: TGTGCCAGCAGTCCCCGGGAGGCCACCTACGAGCAGTACTTC
CDR3 protein: CASSPREATYEQYF

clone size: .
V gene: TRBV24-1
J gene: TRBJ2-1
D gene: .
CDR3 DNA: TGTGCCACCAGTGCCCATCAGGGATCCTACAATGAGCAGTTCTTC
CDR3 protein: CATSAHQGSYNEQFF

clone size: few
V gene: TRBV27
J gene: TRBJ1-5
D gene: .
CDR3 DNA: TGTGCCAGCAGTGAGGGTAGCAATCAGCCCCAGCATTTT
CDR3 protein: CASSEGSNQPQHF

clone size: .
V gene: TRBV20-1
J gene: TRBJ2-2
D gene: .
CDR3 DNA: TGCAGTGCTAGTCTTCAGGGCACCGGGGAGCTGTTTTTT
CDR3 protein: CSASLQGTGELFF